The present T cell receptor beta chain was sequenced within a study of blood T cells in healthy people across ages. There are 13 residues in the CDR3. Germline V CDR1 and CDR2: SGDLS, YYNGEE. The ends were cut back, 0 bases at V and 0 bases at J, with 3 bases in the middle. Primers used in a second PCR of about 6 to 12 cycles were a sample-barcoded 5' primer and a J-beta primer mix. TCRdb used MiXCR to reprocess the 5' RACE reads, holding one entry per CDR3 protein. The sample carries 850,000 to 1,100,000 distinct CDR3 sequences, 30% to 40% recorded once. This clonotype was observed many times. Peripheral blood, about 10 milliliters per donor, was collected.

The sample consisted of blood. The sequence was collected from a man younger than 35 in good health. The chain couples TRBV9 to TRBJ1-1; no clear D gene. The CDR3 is CASSVDLNTEAFF. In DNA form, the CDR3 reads TGTGCCAGCAGCGTAGACTTGAACACTGAAGCTTTCTTT. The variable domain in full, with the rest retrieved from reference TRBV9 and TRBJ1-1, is DSGVTQTPKHLITATGQRVTLRCSPRSGDLSVYWYQQSLDQGLQFLIQYYNGEERAKGNILERFSAQQFPDLHSELNLSSLELGDSALYFCASSVDLNTEAFFGQGTRLTVV.